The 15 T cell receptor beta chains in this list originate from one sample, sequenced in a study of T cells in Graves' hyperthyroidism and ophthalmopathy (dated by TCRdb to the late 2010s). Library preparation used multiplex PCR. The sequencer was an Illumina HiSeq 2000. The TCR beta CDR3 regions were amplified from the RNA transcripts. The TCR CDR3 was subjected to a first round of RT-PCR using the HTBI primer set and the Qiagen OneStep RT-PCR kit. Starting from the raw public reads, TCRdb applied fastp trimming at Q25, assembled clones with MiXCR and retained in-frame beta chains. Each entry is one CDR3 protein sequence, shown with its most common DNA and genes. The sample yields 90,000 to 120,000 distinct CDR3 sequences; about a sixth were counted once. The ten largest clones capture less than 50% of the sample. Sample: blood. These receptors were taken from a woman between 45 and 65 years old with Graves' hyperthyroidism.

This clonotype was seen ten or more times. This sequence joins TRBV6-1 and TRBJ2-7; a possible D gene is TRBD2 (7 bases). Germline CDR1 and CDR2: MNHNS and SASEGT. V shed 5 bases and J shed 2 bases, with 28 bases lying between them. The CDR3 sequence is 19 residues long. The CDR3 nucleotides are TGTGCCAGCAGTTCAACCCGACCGGGACAAGGGGAGGGTGCCTACGAGCAGTACGTC. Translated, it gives CASSSTRPGQGEGAYEQYV.

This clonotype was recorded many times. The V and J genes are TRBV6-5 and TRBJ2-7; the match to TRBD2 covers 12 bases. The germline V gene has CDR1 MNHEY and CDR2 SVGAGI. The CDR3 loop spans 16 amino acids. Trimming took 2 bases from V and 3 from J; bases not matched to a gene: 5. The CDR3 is CASSYTRTSGIYEQYV. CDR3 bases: TGTGCCAGCAGTTACACCAGGACTAGCGGGATCTACGAGCAGTACGTC.

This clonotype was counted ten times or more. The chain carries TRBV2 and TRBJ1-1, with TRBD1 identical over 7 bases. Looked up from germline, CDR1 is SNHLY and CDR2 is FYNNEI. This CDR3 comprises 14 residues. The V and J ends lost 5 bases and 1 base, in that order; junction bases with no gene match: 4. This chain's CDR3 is CASSRQGRNTEAFF. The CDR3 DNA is TGTGCCAGCAGTAGACAGGGAAGGAACACTGAAGCTTTCTTT.

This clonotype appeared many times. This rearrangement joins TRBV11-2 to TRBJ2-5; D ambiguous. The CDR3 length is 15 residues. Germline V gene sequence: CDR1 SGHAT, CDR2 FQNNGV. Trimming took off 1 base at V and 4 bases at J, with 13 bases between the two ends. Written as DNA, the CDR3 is TGTGCCAGCAGCTTAGGACAAACAGATCGAGAGACCCAGTACTTC. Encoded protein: CASSLGQTDRETQYF.

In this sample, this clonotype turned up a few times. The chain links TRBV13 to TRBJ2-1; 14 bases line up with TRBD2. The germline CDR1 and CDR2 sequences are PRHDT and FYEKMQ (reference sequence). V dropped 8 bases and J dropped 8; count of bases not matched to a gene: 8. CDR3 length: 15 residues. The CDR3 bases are TGTGCCAGCGGGGGGGGACTAGCGGGAGCCGATGAGCAGTTCTTC. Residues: CASGGGLAGADEQFF.

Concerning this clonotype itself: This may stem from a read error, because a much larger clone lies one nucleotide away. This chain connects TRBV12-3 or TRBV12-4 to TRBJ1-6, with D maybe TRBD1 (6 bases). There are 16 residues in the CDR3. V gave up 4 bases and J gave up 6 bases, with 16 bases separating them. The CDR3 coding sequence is TGTGCCAGCAGTTCCTTCCGGACAGACTTTAATTCACCCCTCCACTTT. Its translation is CASSSFRTDFNSPLHF.

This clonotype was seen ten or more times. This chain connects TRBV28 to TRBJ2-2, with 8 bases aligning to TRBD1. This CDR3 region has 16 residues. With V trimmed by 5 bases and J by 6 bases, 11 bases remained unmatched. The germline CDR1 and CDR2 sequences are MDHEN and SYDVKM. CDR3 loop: CASSTSGTGRPGELFF. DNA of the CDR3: TGTGCCAGCAGTACCTCCGGGACAGGAAGGCCCGGGGAGCTGTTTTTT.

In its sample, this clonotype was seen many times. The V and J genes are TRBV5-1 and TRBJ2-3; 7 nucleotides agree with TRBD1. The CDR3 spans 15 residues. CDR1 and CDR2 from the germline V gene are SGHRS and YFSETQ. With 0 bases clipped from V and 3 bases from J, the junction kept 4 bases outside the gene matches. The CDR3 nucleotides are TGCGCCAGCAGCTTGGCAGGGGGATGGACAGATACGCAGTATTTT. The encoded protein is CASSLAGGWTDTQYF.

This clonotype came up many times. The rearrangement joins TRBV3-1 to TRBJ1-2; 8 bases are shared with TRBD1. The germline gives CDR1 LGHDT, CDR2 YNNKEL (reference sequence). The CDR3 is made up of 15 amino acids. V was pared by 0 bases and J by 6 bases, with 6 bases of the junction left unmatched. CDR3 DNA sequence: TGTGCCAGCAGCCAAGATTATGCAGGGGGCCATGGCTACACCTTC. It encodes CASSQDYAGGHGYTF.

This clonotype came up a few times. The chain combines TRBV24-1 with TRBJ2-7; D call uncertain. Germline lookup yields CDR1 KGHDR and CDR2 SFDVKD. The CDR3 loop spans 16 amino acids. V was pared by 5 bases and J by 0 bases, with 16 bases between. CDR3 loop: CATSASDARSSYEQYV. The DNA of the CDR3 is TGTGCCACCAGTGCCTCGGACGCGAGAAGCTCCTACGAGCAGTACGTC.

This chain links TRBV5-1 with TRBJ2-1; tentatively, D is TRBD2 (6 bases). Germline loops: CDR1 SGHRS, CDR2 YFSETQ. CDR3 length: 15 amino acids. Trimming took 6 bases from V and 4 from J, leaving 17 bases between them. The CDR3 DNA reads TGCGCCAGCAACGAACTAGCTTTCCCTTACAATGAGCAGTTCTTC. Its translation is CASNELAFPYNEQFF.

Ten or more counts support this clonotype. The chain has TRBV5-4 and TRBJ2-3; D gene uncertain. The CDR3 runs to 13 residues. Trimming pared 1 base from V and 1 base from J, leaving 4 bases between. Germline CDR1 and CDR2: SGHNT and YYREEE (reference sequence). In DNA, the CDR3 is TGTGCCAGCAGCTTGTTGGGCACAGATACGCAGTATTTT. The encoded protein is CASSLLGTDTQYF.

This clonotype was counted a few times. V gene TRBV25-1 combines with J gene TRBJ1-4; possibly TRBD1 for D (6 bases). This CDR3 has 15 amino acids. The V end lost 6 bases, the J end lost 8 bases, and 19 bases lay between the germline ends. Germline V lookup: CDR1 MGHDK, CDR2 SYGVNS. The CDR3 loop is CASSEGGGAGEKLFF. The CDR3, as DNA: TGTGCCAGCAGCGAGGGTGGGGGCGCAGGGGAAAAACTGTTTTTT. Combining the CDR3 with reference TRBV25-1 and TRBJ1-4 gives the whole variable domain EADIYQTPRYLVIGTGKKITLECSQTMGHDKMYWYQQDPGMELHLIHYSYGVNSTEKGDLSSESTVSRIRTEHFPLTLESARPSHTSQYLCASSEGGGAGEKLFFGSGTQLSVL.

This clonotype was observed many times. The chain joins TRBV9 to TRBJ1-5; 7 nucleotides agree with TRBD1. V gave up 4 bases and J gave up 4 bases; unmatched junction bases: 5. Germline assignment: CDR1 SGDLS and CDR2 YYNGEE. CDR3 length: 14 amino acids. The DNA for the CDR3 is TGTGCCAGCAGCCCGGGACAGTTTAATCAGCCCCAGCATTTT. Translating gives CASSPGQFNQPQHF.

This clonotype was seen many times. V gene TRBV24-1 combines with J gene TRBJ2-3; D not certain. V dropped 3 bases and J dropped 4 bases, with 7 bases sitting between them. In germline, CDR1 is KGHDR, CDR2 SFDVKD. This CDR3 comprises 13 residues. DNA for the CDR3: TGTGCCACCAGTGATACGGCGTCAGATACGCAGTATTTT. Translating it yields CATSDTASDTQYF.